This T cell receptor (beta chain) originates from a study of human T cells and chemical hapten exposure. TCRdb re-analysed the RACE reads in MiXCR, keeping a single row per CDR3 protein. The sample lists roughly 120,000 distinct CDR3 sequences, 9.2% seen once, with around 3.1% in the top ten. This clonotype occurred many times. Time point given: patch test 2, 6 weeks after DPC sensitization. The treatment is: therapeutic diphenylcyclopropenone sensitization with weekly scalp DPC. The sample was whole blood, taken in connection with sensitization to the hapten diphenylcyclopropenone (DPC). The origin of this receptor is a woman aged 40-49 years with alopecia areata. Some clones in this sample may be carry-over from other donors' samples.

The CDR3 spells CASSPSGNVEYF. CDR3 coding DNA: TGTGCCAGCAGCCCGTCGGGAAATGTGGAGTACTTC. The chain employs TRBV7-9 and TRBJ2-7; the D gene is possibly TRBD2 (5 bases). The germline V gene encodes CDR1 SEHNR and CDR2 FQNEAQ (reference sequence). V was cut by 5 bases and J by 11 bases, with 16 bases left in between. CDR3 length: 12 residues.